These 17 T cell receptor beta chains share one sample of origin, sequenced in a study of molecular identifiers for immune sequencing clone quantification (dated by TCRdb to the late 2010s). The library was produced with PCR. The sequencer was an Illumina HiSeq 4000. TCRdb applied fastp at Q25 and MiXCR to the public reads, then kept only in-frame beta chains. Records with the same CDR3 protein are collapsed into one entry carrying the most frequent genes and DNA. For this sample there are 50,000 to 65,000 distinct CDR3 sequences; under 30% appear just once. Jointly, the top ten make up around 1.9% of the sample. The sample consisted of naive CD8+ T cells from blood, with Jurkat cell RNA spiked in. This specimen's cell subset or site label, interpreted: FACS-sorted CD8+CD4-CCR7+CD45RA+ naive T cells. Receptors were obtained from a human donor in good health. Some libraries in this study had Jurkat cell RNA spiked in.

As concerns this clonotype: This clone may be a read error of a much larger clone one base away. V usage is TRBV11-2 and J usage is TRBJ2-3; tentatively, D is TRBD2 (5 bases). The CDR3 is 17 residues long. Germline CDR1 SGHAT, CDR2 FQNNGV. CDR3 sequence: CASSVDGPGSYTDTQYF. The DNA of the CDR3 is TGTGCCAGCAGCGTAGATGGGCCGGGGTCGTACACAGATACGCAGTATTTT.

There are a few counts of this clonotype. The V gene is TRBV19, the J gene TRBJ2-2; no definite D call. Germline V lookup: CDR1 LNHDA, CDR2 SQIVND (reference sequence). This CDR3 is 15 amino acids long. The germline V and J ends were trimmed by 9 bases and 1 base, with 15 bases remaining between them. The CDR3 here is CASPRLHWNTGELFF. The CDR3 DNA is TGTGCCAGCCCCCGCCTCCATTGGAACACCGGGGAGCTGTTTTTT.

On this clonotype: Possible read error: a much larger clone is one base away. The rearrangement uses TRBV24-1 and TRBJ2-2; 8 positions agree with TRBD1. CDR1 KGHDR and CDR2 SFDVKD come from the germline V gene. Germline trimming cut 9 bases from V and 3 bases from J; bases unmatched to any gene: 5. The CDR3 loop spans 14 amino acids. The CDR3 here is CATGTTGDTGELFF. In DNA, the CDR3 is TGTGCCACCGGTACGACAGGGGACACCGGGGAGCTGTTTTTT.

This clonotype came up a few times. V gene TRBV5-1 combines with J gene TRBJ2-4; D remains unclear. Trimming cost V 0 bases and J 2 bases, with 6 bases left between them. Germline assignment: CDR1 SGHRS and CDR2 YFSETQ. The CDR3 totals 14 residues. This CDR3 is CASSLAGSKNIQYF. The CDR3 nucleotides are TGCGCCAGCAGCTTGGCAGGCTCCAAAAACATTCAGTACTTC.

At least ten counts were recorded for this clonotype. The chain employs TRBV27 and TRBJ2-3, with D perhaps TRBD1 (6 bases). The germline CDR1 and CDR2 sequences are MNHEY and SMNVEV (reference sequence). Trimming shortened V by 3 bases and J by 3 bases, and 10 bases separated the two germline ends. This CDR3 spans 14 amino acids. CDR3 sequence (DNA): TGTGCCAGCAGTTTTGGGGGCCTTACAGATACGCAGTATTTT. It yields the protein CASSFGGLTDTQYF.

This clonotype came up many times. CDR3: CAWSVLGGGETQYF. The CDR3, as DNA: TGTGCCTGGAGTGTACTGGGAGGAGGTGAGACCCAGTACTTC. The genes are TRBV30 and TRBJ2-5, with D possibly being TRBD2 (6 bases). Trimming removed 0 bases from V and 5 bases from J, with 13 bases in between. CDR3 size: 14 residues. CDR1 GTSNPN and CDR2 SVGIG come from the germline V gene (reference sequence).

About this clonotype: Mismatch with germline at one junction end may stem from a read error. This chain's CDR3 is CASSKKTNAAFGNPIYF. CDR3 sequence (DNA): TGTGCCAGTAGTAAGAAAACGAACGCAGCGTTTGGAAACCCCATATATTTT. This rearrangement joins TRBV19 to TRBJ1-3; D is undetermined. CDR3 size: 17 residues. Germline V gene data show CDR1 as LNHDA and CDR2 as SQIVND (reference sequence).

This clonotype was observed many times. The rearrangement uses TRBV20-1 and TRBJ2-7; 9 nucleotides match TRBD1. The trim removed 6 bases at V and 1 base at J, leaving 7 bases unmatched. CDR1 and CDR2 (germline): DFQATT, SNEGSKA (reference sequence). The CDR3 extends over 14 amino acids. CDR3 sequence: CSAQDRGGSYEQYF. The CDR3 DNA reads TGCAGTGCACAAGACAGGGGGGGATCCTACGAGCAGTACTTC.

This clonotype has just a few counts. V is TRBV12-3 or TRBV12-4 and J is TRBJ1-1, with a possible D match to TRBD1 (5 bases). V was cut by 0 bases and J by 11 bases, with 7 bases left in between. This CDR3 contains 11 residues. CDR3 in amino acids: CASSLAGTAFF. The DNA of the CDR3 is TGTGCCAGCAGTTTAGCCGGGACGGCTTTCTTT.

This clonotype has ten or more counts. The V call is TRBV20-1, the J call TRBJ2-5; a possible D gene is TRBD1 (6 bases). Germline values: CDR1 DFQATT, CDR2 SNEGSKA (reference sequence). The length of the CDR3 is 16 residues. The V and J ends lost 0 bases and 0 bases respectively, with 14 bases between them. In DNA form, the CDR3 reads TGCAGTGCTAGAGATCCATGGACAGCCAACCAAGAGACCCAGTACTTC. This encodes CSARDPWTANQETQYF.

This CDR3 is CAWSGGQAPNTEAFF. CDR3 in DNA: TGTGCCTGGAGTGGCGGACAGGCCCCAAACACTGAAGCTTTCTTT. V is TRBV30 and J is TRBJ1-1; 7 nucleotides line up with TRBD1. V trimming: 1 base; J trimming: 2 bases; junction bases outside the gene matches: 7. Germline CDR1 is GTSNPN and CDR2 is SVGIG (reference sequence). The CDR3 totals 15 residues.

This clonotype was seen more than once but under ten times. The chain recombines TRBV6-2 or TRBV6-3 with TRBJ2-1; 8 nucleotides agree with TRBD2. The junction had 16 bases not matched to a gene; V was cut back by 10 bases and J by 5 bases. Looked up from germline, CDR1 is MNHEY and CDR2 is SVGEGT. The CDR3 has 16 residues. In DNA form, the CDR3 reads TGTGCCACCCGGGTACGCTCGGGACTAGAAAACAATGAGCAGTTCTTC. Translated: CATRVRSGLENNEQFF.

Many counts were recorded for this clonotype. Here the CDR3 reads CASGDSHTEAFF. As DNA, the CDR3 is TGTGCTAGTGGCGACAGCCACACTGAAGCTTTCTTT. The chain is built from TRBV12-5 and TRBJ1-1, with a possible D match to TRBD1 (5 bases). The CDR3 consists of 12 residues. Between the trimmed V and J ends, which lost 6 bases and 3 bases, there was a span of 8 bases. The germline gives CDR1 LGHNT, CDR2 FRNRAP.

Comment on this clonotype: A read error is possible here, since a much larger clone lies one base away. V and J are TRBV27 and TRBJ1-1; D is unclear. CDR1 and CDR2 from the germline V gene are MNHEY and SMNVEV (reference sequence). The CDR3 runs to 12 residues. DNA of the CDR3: TGTGCCTGCAGTTTCGGGGACACTGAAGCTTTCTTT. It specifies CACSFGDTEAFF.

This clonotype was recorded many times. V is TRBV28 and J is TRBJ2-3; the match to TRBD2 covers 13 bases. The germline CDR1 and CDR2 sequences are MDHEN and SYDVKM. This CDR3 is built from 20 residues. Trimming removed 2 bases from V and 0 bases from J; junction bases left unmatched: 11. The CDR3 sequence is CASSLHRGLAGYTSTDTQYF. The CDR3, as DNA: TGTGCCAGCAGTTTACACCGGGGACTAGCGGGGTACACTAGCACAGATACGCAGTATTTT.

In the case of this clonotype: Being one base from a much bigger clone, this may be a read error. The CDR3 region is CASGLVPGASGASYEQYF. The CDR3 bases are TGTGCCAGCGGCTTAGTCCCTGGGGCTAGCGGGGCCTCCTACGAGCAGTACTTC. The rearrangement uses TRBV7-9 and TRBJ2-7; 9 bases align to TRBD2. The CDR3 consists of 18 residues. Looked up from germline, CDR1 is SEHNR and CDR2 is FQNEAQ (reference sequence). Based on the CDR3 plus reference TRBV7-9 and TRBJ2-7, the full variable domain is DTGVSQNPRHKITKRGQNVTFRCDPISEHNRLYWYRQTLGQGPEFLTYFQNEAQLEKSRLLSDRFSAERPKGSFSTLEIQRTEQGDSAMYLCASGLVPGASGASYEQYFGPGTRLTVT.

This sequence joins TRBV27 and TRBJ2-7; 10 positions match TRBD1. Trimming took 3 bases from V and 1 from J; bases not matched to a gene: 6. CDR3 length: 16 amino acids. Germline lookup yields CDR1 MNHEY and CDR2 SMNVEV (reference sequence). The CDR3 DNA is TGTGCCAGCAGTTTTCTCCCGGGACAGGGGTCCTACGAGCAGTACTTC. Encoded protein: CASSFLPGQGSYEQYF.